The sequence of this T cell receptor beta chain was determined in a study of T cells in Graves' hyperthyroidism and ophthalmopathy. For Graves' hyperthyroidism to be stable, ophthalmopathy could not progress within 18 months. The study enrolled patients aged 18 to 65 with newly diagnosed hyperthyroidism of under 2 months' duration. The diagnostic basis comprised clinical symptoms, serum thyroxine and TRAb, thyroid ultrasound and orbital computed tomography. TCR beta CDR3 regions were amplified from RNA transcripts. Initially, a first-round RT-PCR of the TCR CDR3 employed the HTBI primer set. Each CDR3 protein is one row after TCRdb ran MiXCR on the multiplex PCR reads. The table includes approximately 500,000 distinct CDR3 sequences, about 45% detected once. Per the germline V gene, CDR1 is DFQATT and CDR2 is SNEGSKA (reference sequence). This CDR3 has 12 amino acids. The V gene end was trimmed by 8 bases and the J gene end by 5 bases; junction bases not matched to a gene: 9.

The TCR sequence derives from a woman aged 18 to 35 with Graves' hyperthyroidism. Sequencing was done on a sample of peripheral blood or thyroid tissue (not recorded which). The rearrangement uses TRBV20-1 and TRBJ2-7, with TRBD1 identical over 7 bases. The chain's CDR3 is CSSQGTVHEQYF. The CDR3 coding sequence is TGCAGTTCCCAAGGGACAGTCCACGAGCAGTACTTC.